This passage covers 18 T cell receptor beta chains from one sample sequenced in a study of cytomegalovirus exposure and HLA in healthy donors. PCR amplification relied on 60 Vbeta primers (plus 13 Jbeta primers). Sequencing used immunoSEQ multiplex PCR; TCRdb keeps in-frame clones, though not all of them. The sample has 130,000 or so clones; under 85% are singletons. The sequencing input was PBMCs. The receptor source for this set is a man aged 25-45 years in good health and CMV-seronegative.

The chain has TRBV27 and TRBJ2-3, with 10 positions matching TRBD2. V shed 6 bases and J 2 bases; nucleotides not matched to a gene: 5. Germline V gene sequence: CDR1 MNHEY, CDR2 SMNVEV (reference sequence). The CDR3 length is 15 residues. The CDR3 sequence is CASSQTSGVTDTQYF. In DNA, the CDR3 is TGTGCCAGCAGCCAAACTAGCGGGGTCACAGATACGCAGTATTTT.

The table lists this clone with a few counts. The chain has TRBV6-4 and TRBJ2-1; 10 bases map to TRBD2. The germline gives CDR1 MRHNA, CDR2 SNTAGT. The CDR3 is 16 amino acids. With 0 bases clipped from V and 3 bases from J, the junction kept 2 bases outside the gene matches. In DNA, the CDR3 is TGTGCCAGCAGTGACTCGAGCGGGGGGGACTACAATGAGCAGTTCTTC. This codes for CASSDSSGGDYNEQFF.

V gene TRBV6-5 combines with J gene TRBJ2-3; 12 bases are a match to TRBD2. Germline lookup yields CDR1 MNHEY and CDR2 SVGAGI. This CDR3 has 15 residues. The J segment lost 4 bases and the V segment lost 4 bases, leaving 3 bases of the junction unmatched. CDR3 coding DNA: TGTGCCAGCAGTTCTAGCGGGGGGGGCTCAGATACGCAGTATTTT. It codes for CASSSSGGGSDTQYF.

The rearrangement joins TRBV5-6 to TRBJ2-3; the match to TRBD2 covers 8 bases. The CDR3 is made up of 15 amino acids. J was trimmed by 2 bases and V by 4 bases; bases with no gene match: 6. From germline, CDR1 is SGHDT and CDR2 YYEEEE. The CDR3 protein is CASSVGLVATDTQYF. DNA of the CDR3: TGTGCCAGCAGCGTGGGACTAGTGGCCACAGATACGCAGTATTTT.

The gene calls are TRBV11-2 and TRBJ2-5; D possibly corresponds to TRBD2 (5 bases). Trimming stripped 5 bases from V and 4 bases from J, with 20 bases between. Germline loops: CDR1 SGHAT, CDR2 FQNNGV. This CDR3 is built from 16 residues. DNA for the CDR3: TGTGCCAGCAGCCTTAGCGATCCGGGGTATGGAGAGACCCAGTACTTC. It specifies CASSLSDPGYGETQYF.

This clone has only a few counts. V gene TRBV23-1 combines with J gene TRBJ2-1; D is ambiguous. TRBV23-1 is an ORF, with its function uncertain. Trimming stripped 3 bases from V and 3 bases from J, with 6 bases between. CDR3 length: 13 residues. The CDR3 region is CASSQVSYNEQFF. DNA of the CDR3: TGCGCCAGCAGTCAGGTGAGCTACAATGAGCAGTTCTTC.

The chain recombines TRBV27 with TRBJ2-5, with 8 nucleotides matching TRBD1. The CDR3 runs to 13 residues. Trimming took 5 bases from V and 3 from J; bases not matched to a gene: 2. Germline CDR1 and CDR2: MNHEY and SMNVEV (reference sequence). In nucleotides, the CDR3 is TGTGCCAGCAGTCCGACAGGGGAAGAGACCCAGTACTTC. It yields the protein CASSPTGEETQYF.

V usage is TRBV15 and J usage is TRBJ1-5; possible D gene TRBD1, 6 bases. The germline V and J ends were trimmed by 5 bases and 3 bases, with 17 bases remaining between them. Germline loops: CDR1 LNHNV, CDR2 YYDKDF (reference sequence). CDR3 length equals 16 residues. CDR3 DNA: TGTGCCACCAGCGCAAGGGGGTCTTTCCTCAATCAGCCCCAGCATTTT. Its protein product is CATSARGSFLNQPQHF. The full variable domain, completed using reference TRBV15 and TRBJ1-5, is DAMVIQNPRYQVTQFGKPVTLSCSQTLNHNVMYWYQQKSSQAPKLLFHYYDKDFNNEADTPDNFQSRRPNTSFCFLDIRSPGLGDTAMYLCATSARGSFLNQPQHFGDGTRLSIL.

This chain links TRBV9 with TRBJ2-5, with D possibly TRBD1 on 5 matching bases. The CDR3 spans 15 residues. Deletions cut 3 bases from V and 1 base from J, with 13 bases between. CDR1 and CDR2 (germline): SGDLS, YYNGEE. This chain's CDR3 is CASSARQNLQETQYF. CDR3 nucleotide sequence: TGTGCCAGCAGCGCCCGACAGAATCTCCAAGAGACCCAGTACTTC.

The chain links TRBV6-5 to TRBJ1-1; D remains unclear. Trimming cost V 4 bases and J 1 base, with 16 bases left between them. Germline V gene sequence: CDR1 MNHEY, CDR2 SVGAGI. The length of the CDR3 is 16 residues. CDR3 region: CASSLSDYMRNTEAFF. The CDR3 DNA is TGTGCCAGCAGTTTGTCTGATTATATGAGGAACACTGAAGCTTTCTTT.

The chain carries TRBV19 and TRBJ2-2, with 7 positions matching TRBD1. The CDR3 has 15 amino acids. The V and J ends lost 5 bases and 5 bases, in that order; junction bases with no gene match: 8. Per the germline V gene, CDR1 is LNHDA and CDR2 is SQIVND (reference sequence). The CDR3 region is CASSPKGARTGELFF. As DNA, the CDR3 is TGTGCCAGTAGTCCTAAGGGGGCCAGGACCGGGGAGCTGTTTTTT.

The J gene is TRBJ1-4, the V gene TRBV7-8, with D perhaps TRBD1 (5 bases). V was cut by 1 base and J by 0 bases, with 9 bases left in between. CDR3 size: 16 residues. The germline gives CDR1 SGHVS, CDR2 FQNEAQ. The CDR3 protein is CASSLVGAATNEKLFF. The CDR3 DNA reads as TGTGCCAGCAGCTTAGTAGGGGCGGCAACTAATGAAAAACTGTTTTTT.

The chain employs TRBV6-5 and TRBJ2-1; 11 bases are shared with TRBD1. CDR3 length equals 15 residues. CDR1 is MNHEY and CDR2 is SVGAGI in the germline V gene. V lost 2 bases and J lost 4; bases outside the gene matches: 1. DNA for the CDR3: TGTGCCAGCAGTTACGGGACAGGGGGATACAATGAGCAGTTCTTC. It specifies CASSYGTGGYNEQFF.

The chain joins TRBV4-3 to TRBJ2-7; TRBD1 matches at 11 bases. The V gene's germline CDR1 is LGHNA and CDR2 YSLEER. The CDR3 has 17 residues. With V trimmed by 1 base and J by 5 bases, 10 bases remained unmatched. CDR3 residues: CASSQGAVDRGLNEQYF. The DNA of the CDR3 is TGCGCCAGCAGCCAAGGGGCCGTGGACAGGGGGCTAAACGAGCAGTACTTC.

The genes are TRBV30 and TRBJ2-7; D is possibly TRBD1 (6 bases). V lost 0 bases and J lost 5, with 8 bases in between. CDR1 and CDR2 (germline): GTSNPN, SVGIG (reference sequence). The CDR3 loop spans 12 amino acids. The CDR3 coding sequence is TGTGCCTGGAGTGTTACAGGGCACGAGCAGTACTTC. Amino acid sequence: CAWSVTGHEQYF. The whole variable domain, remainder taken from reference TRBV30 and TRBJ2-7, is SQTIHQWPATLVQPVGSPLSLECTVEGTSNPNLYWYRQAAGRGLQLLFYSVGIGQISSEVPQNLSASRPQDRQFILSSKKLLLSDSGFYLCAWSVTGHEQYFGPGTRLTVT.

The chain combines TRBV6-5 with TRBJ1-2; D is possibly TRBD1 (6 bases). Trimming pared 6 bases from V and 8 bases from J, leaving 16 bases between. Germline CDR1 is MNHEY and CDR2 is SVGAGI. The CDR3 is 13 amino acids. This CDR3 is CASRIPGQRGYTF. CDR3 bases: TGTGCCAGCAGAATACCGGGACAACGAGGCTACACCTTC.

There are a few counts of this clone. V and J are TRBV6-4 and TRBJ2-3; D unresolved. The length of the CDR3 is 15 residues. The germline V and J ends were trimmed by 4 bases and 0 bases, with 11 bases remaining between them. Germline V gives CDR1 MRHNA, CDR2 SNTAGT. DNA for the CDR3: TGTGCCAGCAGTGGTCAACCTACTAGCACAGATACGCAGTATTTT. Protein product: CASSGQPTSTDTQYF.

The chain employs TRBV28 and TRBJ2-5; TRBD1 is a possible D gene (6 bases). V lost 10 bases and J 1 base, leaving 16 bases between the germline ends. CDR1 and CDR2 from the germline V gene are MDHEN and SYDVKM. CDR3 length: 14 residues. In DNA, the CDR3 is TGTGCCACCCGAAGGACAGATACCCAAGAGACCCAGTACTTC. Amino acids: CATRRTDTQETQYF.